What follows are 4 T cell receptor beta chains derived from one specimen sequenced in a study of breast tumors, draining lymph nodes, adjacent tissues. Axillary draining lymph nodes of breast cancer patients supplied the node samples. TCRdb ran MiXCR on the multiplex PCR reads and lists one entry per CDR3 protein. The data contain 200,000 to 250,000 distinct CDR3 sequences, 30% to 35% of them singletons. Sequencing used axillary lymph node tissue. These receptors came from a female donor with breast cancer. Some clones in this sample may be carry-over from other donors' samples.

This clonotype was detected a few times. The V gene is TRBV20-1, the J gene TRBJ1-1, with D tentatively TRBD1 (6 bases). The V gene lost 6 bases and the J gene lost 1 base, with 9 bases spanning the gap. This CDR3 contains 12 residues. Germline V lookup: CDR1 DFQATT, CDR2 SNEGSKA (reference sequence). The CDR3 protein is CSAWDKNTEAFF. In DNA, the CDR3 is TGCAGTGCGTGGGACAAGAACACTGAAGCTTTCTTT.

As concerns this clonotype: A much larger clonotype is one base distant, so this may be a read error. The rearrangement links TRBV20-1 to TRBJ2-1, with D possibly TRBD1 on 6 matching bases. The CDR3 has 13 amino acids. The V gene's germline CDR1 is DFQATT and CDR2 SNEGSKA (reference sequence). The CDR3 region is CSVMGAPNNAQFF. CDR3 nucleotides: TGCAGCGTGATGGGGGCCCCCAACAATGCGCAGTTCTTC.

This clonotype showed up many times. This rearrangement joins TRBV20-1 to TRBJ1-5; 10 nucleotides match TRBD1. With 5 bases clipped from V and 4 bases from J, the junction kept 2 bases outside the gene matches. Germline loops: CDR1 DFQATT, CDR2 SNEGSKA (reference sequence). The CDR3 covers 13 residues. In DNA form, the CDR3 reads TGCAGTGCTCTGGGACAGGGGAATCAGCCCCAGCATTTT. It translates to CSALGQGNQPQHF.

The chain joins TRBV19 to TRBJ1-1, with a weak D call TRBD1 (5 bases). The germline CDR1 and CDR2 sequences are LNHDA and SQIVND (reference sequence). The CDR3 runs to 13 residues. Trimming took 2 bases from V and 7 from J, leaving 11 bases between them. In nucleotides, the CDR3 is TGTGCCAGTAGTATAAAGCCAGGGAGTGAAGCTTTCTTT. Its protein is CASSIKPGSEAFF.